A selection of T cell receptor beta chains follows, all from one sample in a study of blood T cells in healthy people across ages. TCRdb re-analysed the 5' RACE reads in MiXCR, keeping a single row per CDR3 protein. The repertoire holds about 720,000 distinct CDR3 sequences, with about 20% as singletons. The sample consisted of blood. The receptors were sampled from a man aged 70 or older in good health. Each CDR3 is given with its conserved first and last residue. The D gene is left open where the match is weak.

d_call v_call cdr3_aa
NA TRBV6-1 CASSKFSSLPGETQYF
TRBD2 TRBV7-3 CASSLTLGTSGRPYNEQFF
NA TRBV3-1 CASSQMHTFTDTQYF
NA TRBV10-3 CAIGVLTGTQYF
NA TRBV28 CASNPWGSNIQYF
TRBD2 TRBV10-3 CAIRTSEQETQYF
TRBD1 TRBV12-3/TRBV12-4 CASTRDSKDNEKLFF
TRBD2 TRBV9 CASSVRLAEYNEQFF
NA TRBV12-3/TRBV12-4 CASSPNTYGYTF
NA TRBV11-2 CASSPTAGGEKLFF
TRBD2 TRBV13 CASSSPSGLIVGELFF
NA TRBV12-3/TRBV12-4 CASSPLRAIPEQFF
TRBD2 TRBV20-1 CSARLGLAGSTDTQYF
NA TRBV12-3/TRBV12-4 CASSLNLEKLFF
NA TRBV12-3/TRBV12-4 CASHLASGAGNTIYF
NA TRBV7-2 CASSLGGRGVSEAFF
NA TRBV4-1 CASSQDRGQPGSGYTF
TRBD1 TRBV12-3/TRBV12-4 CASRTGALLRLKASGNTIYF
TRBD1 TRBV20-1 CSAQTGGLGQPQHF
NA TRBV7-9 CASSSGSTGLETQYF
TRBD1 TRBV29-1 CSAGTVLMNTEAFF